In its sample, the clone carrying this T cell receptor (beta chain) was seen many times. Its antigen is undetermined. This entry comes from a study of CD8+CD57+ T cells in acquired aplastic anemia. Study-level background: Mean DNA quantity obtained from sorted CD4+ and CD8+ cells was about 3.2 ug.

Genomic DNA constituted the template upon which TCR beta VDJ and CDR3 profiling was performed. Via MiXCR, TCRdb re-called the reads, giving one row per CDR3 protein. The profile shows about 150,000 distinct CDR3 sequences, about 54% of them singletons. Study observations and caveats: Between the patient and control groups, CD8+ Simpson's diversity did not differ significantly. Between patients and controls, 25 to 30 CD8+ CDR3 sequences were found in common.

CD8+CD57+ cell expansion had been shown by flow cytometry in patients chosen for sequencing. The sample taken for sequencing was sorted CD4+, CD8+, or CD8+CD57+ T cells (not recorded which) from PBMCs. The sequence was collected from a human donor with aplastic anemia.

In nucleotides, the CDR3 is TGTGCCAGCAGCTTATCCACAGCGCATGGCTACACCTTC. It yields the protein CASSLSTAHGYTF. The J gene is TRBJ1-2, the V gene TRBV7-8, with D unresolved. Germline V CDR1 and CDR2: SGHVS, FQNEAQ. Deletions cut 2 bases from V and 6 bases from J, with 10 bases between. The CDR3 length is 13 residues.